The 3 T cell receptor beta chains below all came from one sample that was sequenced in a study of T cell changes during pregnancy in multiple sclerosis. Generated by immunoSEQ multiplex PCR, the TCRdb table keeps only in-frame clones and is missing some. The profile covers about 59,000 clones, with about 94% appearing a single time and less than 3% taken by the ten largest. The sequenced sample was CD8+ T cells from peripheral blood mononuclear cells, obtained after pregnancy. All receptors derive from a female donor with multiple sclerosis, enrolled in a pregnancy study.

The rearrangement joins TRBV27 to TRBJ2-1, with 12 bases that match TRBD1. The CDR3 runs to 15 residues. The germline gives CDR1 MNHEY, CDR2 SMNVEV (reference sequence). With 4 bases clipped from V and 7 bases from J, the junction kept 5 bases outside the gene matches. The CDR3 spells CASSSGTGGLNEQFF. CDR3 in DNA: TGTGCCAGCAGTTCCGGGACAGGGGGCCTTAATGAGCAGTTCTTC.

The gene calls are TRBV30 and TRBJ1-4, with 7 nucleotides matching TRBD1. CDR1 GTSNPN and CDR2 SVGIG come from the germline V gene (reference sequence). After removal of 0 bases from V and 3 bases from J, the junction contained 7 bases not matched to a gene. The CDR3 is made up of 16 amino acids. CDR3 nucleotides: TGTGCCTGGAGTGTACTAGGGCAGGGGGCTAATGAAAAACTGTTTTTT. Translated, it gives CAWSVLGQGANEKLFF.

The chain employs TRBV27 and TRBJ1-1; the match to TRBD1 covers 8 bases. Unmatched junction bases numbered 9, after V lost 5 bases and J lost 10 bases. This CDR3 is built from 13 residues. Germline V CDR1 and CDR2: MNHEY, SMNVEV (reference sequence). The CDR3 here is CASSLSDDRGAFF. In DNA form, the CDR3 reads TGTGCCAGCAGTCTTAGTGACGACAGGGGAGCTTTCTTT.